This T cell receptor beta chain was observed in a study of PD-L1 blockade in urothelial cancer. Study context: T cell content in blood samples showed a median of 141,255.

Time point described: peripheral blood 6 weeks after treatment start. CDR1 and CDR2 from the germline V gene are SEHNR and FQNEAQ (reference sequence). The length of the CDR3 is 13 residues. Losses at the gene ends were 5 bases for V and 11 bases for J; bases not matched to a gene: 9. The assay was immunoSEQ multiplex PCR, and TCRdb's table has in-frame clones only and misses some. This table holds approximately 110,000 clones, approximately 90% found once. The receptor was isolated from a man in his fifties or sixties with urothelial cancer. The sample was PBMCs, taken around atezolizumab (anti-PD-L1) treatment. This sequence joins TRBV7-9 and TRBJ1-1, with 9 bases that match TRBD1. The CDR3 coding sequence is TGTGCCAGCAGCCCTAAAACAGGGGGCACGGCTTTCTTT. Translating gives CASSPKTGGTAFF.